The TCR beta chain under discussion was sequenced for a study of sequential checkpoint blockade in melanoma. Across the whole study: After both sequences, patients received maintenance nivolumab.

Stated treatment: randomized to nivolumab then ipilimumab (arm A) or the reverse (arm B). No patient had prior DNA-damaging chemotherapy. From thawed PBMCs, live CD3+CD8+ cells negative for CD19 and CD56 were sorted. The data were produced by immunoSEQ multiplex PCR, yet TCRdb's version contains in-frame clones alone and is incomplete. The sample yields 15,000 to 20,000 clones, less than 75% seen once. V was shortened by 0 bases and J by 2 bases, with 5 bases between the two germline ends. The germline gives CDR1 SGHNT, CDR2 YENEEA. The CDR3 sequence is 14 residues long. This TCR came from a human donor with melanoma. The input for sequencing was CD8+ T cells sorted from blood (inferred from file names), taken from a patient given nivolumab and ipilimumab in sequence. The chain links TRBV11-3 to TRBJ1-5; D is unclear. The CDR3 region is CASSLDTGNQPQHF. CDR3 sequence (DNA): TGTGCCAGCAGCTTAGATACAGGCAATCAGCCCCAGCATTTT.